This T cell receptor (beta chain) was obtained from a study of blood T cells in healthy people across ages. With a J-beta primer mix and a sample-barcoded 5' primer, a second PCR ran about 7 to 11 cycles. TCRdb re-called the 5' RACE reads with MiXCR, one entry per CDR3 protein. The sample yields about 970,000 distinct CDR3 sequences, roughly 51% seen once. V lost 3 bases and J lost 1, with 10 bases in between. This CDR3 comprises 13 residues. Germline CDR1 and CDR2: DFQATT and SNEGSKA (reference sequence). The specimen sequenced was blood. The source of this sequence is a woman in her fifties or sixties in good health. The J gene is TRBJ2-7, the V gene TRBV20-1, with unresolved D. The DNA of the CDR3 is TGCAGTGCTAGGGGAAGCCTATCCTACGAGCAGTACTTC. Translated: CSARGSLSYEQYF.